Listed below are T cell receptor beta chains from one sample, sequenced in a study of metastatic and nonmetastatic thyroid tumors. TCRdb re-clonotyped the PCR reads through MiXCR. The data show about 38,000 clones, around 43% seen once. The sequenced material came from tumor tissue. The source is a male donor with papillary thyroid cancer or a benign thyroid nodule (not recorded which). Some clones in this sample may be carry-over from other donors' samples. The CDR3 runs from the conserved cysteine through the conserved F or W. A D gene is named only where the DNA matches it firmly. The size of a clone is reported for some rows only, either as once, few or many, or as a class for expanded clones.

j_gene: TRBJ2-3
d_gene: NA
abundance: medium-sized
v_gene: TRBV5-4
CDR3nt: TGTGCCAGCAGCTTGGCGGGAGAGGGCGCAGATACGCAGTATTTT
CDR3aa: CASSLAGEGADTQYF

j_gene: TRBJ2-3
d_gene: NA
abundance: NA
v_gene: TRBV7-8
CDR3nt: TGTGCCAGCAGCTTAGAGGGGCAGGACACAGATACGCAGTATTTT
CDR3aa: CASSLEGQDTDTQYF

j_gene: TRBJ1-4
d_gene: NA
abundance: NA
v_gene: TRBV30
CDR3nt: TGTGCCTGGAGTCCAGGGGCTATGGCTAATGAAAAACTGTTTTTT
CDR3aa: CAWSPGAMANEKLFF

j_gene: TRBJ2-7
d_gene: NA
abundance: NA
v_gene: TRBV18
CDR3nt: TGTGCCAGCTCACCACCGTCGGAGAACTACGAGCAGTACTTC
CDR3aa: CASSPPSENYEQYF

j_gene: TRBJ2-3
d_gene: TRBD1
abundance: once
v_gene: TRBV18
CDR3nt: TGTGCCAGCTCACAGGGACAGGGAAACACAGATACGCAGTATTTT
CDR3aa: CASSQGQGNTDTQYF

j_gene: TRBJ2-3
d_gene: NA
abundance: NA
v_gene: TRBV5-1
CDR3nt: TGCGCCAGCAGCTTGAGATGGGACAAGGCTAGCACAGATACGCAGTATTTT
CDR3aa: CASSLRWDKASTDTQYF

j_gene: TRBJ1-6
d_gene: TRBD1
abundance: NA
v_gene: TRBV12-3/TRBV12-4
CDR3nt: TGTGCCAGCAGCCCGAACCCCGGGACAGGGAATTCACCCCTCCACTTT
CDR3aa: CASSPNPGTGNSPLHF

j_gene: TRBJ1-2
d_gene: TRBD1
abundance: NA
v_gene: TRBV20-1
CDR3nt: TGCAGTGCTGGGACAGGGCAGGACTATGGCTACACCTTC
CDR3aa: CSAGTGQDYGYTF

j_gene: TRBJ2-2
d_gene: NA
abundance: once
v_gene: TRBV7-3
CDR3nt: TGTGCCAGCAGCTTTGTTACCTCGGGGGCGCGGGGCACCGGGGAGCTGTTTTTT
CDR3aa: CASSFVTSGARGTGELFF

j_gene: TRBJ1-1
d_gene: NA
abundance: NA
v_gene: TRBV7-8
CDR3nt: TGTGCCAGCAGCCCGACACCTTGGAACACTGAAGCTTTCTTT
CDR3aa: CASSPTPWNTEAFF

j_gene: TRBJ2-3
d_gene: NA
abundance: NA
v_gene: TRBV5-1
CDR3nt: TGCGCCAGCAGCTTTGCTCTTCCCCTACCCGGCACAGATACGCAGTATTTT
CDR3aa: CASSFALPLPGTDTQYF

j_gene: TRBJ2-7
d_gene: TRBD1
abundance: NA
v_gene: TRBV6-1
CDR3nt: TGTGCCAGCGGTGACCCGGGACAGTGGCTCTACGAGCAGTACTTC
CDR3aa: CASGDPGQWLYEQYF

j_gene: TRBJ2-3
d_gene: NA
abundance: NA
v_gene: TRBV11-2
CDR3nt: TGTGCCAGCAGCTTACTCGCGGTTTCCACAGATACGCAGTATTTT
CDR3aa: CASSLLAVSTDTQYF

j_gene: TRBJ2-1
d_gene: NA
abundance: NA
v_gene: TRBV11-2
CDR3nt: TGTGCCAGCAGACCCGGGACCCCACACTACAATGAGCAGTTCTTC
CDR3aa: CASRPGTPHYNEQFF

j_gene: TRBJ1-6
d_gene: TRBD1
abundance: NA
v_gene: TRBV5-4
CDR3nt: TGTGCCAGCAGCGTAGGACAGGGAGATTCACCCCTCCACTTT
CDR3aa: CASSVGQGDSPLHF

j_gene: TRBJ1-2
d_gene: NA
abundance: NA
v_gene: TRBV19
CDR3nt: TGTGCCAGCACAACCTCAGGGAATTTCATTAACTATGGCTACACCTTC
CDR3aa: CASTTSGNFINYGYTF

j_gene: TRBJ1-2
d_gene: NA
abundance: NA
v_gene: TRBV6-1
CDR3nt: TGTGCCAGCAGTCCCCGTACCGGAGGGTATGGCTACACCTTC
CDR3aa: CASSPRTGGYGYTF

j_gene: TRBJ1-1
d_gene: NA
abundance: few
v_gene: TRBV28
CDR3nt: TGTGCCAGCAGTTTGCCGCCCGGTGGTGCGAACACTGAAGCTTTCTTT
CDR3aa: CASSLPPGGANTEAFF

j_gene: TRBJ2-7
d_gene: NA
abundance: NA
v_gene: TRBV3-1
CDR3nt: TGTGCCAGCAGCCAAGATGCGGAGGGCGAGCAGTACTTC
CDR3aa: CASSQDAEGEQYF

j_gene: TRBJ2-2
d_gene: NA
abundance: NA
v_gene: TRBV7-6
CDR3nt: TGTGCCAGCAGCTTGAGTGAGAACACCGGGGAGCTGTTTTTT
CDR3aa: CASSLSENTGELFF